The sequence of this T cell receptor beta chain was determined in a study of blood T cell repertoires in COVID-19. Study-wide background: Nucleic acid was either cDNA or gDNA, and it came from T cells, B-cell-depleted T cells, or PBMCs.

This clone was counted ten times or more. Profiled with immunoSEQ multiplex PCR; TCRdb holds only in-frame clones, not every one. Of under 200,000 clones listed, 79% are singletons. V shed 4 bases, J shed 3 bases, and the junction held 6 bases outside the gene matches. The V gene's germline CDR1 is LGHDT and CDR2 YNNKEL (reference sequence). This CDR3 is built from 15 residues. This TCR came from a woman aged 55-69 years with COVID-19, enrolled during active disease. The sample taken for sequencing was peripheral blood. The chain recombines TRBV3-1 (or the pseudogene TRBV3-2) with TRBJ2-1, with 7 nucleotides matching TRBD2. The CDR3 protein is CASSLMAGDYNEQFF. CDR3 sequence (DNA): TGTGCCAGCAGCCTGATGGCGGGAGACTACAATGAGCAGTTCTTC.